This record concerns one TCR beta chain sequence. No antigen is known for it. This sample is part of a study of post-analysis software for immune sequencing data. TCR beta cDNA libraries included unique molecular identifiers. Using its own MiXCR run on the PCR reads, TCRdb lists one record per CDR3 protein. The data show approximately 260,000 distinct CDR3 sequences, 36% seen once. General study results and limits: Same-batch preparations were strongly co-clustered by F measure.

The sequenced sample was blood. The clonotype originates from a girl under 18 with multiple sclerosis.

DNA of the CDR3: TGTGCCAGCAGCTTAGCTTCTTTTAGCGGGGCCTACGAGCAGTACTTC. Its protein is CASSLASFSGAYEQYF. This chain joins TRBV3-1 and TRBJ2-7; 8 bases agree with TRBD2. With 5 bases clipped from V and 2 bases from J, the junction kept 11 bases outside the gene matches. This CDR3 is built from 16 residues. The germline gives CDR1 LGHDT, CDR2 YNNKEL (reference sequence).